The present T cell receptor (beta chain) was sequenced within a study of regulatory T cells in long-lasting Graves disease. Germline V gene lookup returns CDR1 SGHRS and CDR2 YFSETQ. The CDR3 extends over 14 amino acids. Time point of the sample: newly diagnosed GD, antithyroid drugs for less than 3 months. After RNA was extracted from PBMCs, the TCR library was made from it. Patients were from an endocrinology department in Xi'an, China. Points on this clonotype: A read error may produce the germline difference seen at one junction end.

The authors built TCR beta libraries using iRepertoire HTBI primers and Arm-PCR of CDR3 regions. TCRdb re-analysed the multiplex PCR reads in MiXCR, keeping a single row per CDR3 protein. This table holds 320,000 or so distinct CDR3 sequences, about 18% found once. Sequences were derived from peripheral blood mononuclear cells (PBMCs), sampled at new diagnosis, from a patient treated with antithyroid drugs. The V call is TRBV5-1, the J call TRBJ2-5; D is perhaps TRBD2 (5 bases). This clonotype was sampled from a female donor with Graves disease. The CDR3 DNA reads as TGTGCCAGCAGCTTAGTTCCGGGGTTGGAGACCCAGTACTTC. This translates into CASSLVPGLETQYF.